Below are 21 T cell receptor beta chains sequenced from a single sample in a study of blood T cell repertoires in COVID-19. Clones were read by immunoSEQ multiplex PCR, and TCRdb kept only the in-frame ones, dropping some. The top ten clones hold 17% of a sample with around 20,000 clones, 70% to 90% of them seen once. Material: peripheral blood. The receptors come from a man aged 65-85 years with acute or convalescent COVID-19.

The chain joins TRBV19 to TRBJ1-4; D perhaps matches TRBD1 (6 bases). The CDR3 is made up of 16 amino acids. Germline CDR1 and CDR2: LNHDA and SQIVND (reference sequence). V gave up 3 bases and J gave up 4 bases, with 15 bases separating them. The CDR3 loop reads CASSIQRGGINEKLFF. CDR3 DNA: TGTGCCAGTAGTATCCAAAGGGGGGGGATTAATGAAAAACTGTTTTTT.

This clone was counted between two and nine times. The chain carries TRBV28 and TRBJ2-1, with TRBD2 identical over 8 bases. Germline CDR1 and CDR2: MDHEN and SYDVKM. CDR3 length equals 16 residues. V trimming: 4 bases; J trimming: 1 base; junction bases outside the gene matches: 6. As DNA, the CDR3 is TGTGCCAGCAGTTCTCTGAGCGGGAGTTCCTACAATGAGCAGTTCTTC. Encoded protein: CASSSLSGSSYNEQFF.

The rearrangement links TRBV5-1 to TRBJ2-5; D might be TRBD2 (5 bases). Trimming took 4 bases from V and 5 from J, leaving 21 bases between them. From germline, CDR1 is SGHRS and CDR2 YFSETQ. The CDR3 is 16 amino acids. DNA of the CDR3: TGCGCCAGCAGCCCGAATAGCAGAGGGAGTTCCGAGACCCAGTACTTC. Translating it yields CASSPNSRGSSETQYF.

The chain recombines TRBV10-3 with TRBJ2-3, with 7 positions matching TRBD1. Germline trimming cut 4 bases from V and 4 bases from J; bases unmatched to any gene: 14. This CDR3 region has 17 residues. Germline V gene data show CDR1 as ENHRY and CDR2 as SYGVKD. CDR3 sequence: CAISGTGQRILSDTQYF. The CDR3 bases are TGTGCCATCAGTGGGACGGGACAGAGGATTTTATCAGATACGCAGTATTTT.

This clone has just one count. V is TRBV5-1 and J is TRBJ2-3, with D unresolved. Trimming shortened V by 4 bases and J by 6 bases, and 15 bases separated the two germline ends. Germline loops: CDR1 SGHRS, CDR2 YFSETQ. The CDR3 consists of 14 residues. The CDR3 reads CASSPRLGEDTQYF. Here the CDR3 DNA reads TGCGCCAGCAGCCCGAGACTCGGTGAGGATACGCAGTATTTT.

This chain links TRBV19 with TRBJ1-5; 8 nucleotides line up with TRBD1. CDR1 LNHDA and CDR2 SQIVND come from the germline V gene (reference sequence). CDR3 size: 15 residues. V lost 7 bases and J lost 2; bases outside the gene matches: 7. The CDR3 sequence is CASIDRGRGNQPQHF. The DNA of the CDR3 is TGTGCCAGTATAGACAGGGGCCGAGGCAATCAGCCCCAGCATTTT.

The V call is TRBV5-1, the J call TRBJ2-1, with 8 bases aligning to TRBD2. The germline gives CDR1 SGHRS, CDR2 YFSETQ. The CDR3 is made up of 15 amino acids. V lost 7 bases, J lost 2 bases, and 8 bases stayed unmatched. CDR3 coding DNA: TGCGCCAGCGCGCTGATAGCGGGAACCTACAATGAGCAGTTCTTC. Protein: CASALIAGTYNEQFF.

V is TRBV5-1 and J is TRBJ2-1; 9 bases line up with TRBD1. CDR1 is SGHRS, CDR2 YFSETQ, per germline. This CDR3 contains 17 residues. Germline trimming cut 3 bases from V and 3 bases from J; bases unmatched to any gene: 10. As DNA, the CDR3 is TGCGCCAGCAGCTGGAACCGACAGGGGGAGTTCTACAATGAGCAGTTCTTC. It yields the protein CASSWNRQGEFYNEQFF.

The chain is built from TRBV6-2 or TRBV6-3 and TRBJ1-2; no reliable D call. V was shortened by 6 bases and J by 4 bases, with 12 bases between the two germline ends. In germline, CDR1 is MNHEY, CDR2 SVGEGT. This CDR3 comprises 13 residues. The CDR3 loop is CASSPEQSYGYTF. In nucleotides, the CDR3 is TGTGCCAGCAGCCCCGAACAGAGCTATGGCTACACCTTC.

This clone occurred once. CDR3 nucleotides: TGTGCCAGCAGTGAACAAGTCGGGTTTTCTACGTATTTT. As protein: CASSEQVGFSTYF. The chain has TRBV6-1 and TRBJ2-3, with D uncertain. This CDR3 has 13 amino acids. V lost 2 bases, J lost 14 bases, and 17 bases lay in between. CDR1 and CDR2 (germline): MNHNS, SASEGT.

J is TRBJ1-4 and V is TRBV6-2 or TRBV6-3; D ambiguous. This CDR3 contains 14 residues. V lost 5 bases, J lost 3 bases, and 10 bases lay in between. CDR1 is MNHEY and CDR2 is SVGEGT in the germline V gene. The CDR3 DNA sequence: TGTGCCAGCAGTCGTTCGGTTGCTAATGAAAAACTGTTTTTT. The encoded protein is CASSRSVANEKLFF.

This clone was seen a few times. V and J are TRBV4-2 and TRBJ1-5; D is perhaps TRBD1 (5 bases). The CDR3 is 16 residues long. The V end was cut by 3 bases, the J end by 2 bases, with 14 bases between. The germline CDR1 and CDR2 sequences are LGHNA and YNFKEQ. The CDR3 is CASSHSAGYGNQPQHF. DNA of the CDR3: TGTGCCAGCAGCCACTCGGCAGGGTACGGCAATCAGCCCCAGCATTTT.

The CDR3 DNA follows: TGTGCCATCAAAGGGACTCTACTGAGCAATGAGCAGTTCTTC. Its protein product is CAIKGTLLSNEQFF. The chain uses TRBV10-3 and TRBJ2-1, with D perhaps TRBD2 (6 bases). Germline V gene data show CDR1 as ENHRY and CDR2 as SYGVKD. This CDR3 spans 14 amino acids. Trimming removed 7 bases from V and 6 bases from J, with 16 bases in between.

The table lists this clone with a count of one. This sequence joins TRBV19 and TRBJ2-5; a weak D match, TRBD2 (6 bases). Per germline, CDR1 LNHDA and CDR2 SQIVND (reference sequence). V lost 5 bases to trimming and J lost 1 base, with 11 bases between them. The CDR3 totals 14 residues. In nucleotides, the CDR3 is TGTGCCAGTAGTGTCGGGACTGGCCAAGAGACCCAGTACTTC. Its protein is CASSVGTGQETQYF.

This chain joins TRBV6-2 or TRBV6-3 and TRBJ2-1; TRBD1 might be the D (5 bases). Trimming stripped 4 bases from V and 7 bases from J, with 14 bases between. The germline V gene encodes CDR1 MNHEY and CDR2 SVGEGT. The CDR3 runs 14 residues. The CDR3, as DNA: TGTGCCAGCAGTTCAGGGATGTTAAGTAATGAGCAGTTCTTC. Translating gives CASSSGMLSNEQFF.

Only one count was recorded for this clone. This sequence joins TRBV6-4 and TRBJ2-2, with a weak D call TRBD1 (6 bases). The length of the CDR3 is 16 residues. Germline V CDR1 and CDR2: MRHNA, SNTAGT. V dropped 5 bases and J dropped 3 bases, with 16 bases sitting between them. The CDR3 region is CASSTSRGADTGELFF. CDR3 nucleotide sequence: TGTGCCAGCAGTACCTCCAGGGGCGCGGACACCGGGGAGCTGTTTTTT.

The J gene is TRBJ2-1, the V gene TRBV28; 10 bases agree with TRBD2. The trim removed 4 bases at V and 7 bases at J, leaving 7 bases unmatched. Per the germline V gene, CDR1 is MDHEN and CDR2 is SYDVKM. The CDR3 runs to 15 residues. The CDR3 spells CASSSDLAGVNEQFF. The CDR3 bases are TGTGCCAGCAGTTCCGACCTAGCGGGAGTAAATGAGCAGTTCTTC.

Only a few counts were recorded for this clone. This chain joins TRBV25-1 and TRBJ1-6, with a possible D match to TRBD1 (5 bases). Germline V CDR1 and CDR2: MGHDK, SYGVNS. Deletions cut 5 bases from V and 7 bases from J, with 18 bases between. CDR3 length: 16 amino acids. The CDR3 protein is CASSNRLNGGNSPLHF. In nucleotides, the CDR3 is TGTGCCAGCAGTAACAGGCTTAACGGCGGAAATTCACCCCTCCACTTT.

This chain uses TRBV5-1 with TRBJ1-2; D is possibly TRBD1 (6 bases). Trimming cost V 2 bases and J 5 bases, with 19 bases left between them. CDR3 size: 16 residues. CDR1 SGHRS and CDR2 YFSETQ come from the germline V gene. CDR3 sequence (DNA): TGCGCCAGCAGCTTTTCTTCCGAACAGGGTTCGTATGGCTACACCTTC. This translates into CASSFSSEQGSYGYTF.

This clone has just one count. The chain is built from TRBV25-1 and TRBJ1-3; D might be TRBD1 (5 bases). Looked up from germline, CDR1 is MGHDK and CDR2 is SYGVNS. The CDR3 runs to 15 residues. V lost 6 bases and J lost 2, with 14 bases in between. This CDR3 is CASRSSRGAGNTIYF. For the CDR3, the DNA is TGTGCCAGCAGGTCGTCCCGGGGGGCTGGAAACACCATATATTTT.

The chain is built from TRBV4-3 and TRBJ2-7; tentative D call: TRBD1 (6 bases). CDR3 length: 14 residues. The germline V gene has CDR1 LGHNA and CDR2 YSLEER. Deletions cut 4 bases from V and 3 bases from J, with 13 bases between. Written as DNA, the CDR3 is TGCGCCAGCAGCCCAGGGACATACTACTACGAGCAGTACTTC. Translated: CASSPGTYYYEQYF.